One and the same sample provided the 7 T cell receptor beta chains below, sequenced in a study of T cell responses to AZD1222 COVID-19 vaccine. Assay used: immunoSEQ multiplex PCR; TCRdb lists only in-frame clones, some missing. Among fewer than 120,000 clones listed, less than 95% were seen once. The material sequenced was peripheral blood, taken 28 days after the second AZD1222 dose. The receptors originated from an adult who received the AZD1222 COVID-19 vaccine.

This chain joins TRBV5-4 and TRBJ2-7; the D is unclear. Deletions cut 3 bases from V and 2 bases from J, with 6 bases between. The CDR3 has 12 residues. Germline V lookup: CDR1 SGHNT, CDR2 YYREEE (reference sequence). CDR3 region: CASSSTPYEQYF. The CDR3 coding sequence is TGTGCCAGCAGCTCGACCCCCTACGAGCAGTACTTC.

The CDR3 DNA reads TGTGCCAGCTCACTCGGGAAAACCTTTGAAGCTTTCTTT. Protein: CASSLGKTFEAFF. This rearrangement joins TRBV18 to TRBJ1-1; D call uncertain. V gave up 4 bases and J gave up 7 bases, with 13 bases separating them. Germline V CDR1 and CDR2: KGHSH, LQKENI. This CDR3 spans 13 amino acids.

This sequence joins TRBV18 and TRBJ2-5; TRBD1 matches at 8 bases. The CDR3 is made up of 15 amino acids. V was pared by 2 bases and J by 5 bases, with 7 bases of the junction left unmatched. CDR1 KGHSH and CDR2 LQKENI come from the germline V gene. DNA of the CDR3: TGTGCCAGCTCACCAGTGACAGGGGATAGGGAGACCCAGTACTTC. It codes for CASSPVTGDRETQYF.

This clone was recorded once. The CDR3 protein is CASKGDTTYNEQFF. The CDR3, as DNA: TGTGCCAGCAAAGGTGACACCACCTACAATGAGCAGTTCTTC. The rearrangement links TRBV13 to TRBJ2-1; D is uncertain. Germline V gene data show CDR1 as PRHDT and CDR2 as FYEKMQ (reference sequence). V was clipped by 7 bases and J by 2 bases, with 12 bases between them. This CDR3 comprises 14 residues.

This chain connects TRBV3-1 (or the pseudogene TRBV3-2) to TRBJ1-1; no reliable D call. The CDR3 is made up of 13 amino acids. The germline V gene has CDR1 LGHDT and CDR2 YNNKEL (reference sequence). The ends were cut back, 6 bases at V and 8 bases at J, with 16 bases in the middle. The CDR3 reads CASSPGSTGEAFF. CDR3 in DNA: TGTGCCAGCAGTCCCGGGTCAACTGGCGAAGCTTTCTTT.

This chain joins TRBV12-2 and TRBJ1-2. TRBV12-2 constitutes a pseudogene. The CDR3 runs to 13 residues. The CDR3: CASRLADNYGYTF. The CDR3 region has the DNA TGTGCAAGTCGCTTAGCGGACAACTATGGCTACACCTTC.

The chain links TRBV6-1 to TRBJ1-2; D is ambiguous. The CDR3 runs 14 residues. The germline gives CDR1 MNHNS, CDR2 SASEGT. The V gene lost 0 bases and the J gene lost 4 bases, with 9 bases spanning the gap. DNA of the CDR3: TGTGCCAGCAGTGAAGCGGCGGGAACCTATGGCTACACCTTC. Its protein is CASSEAAGTYGYTF.